What follows describes a single T cell receptor beta chain. The antigen it binds to is not known. This sequence may be a read error, since a much larger clone differs from it by one base. According to the study, the label for this sample's treatment or condition signals: in vitro stimulation with specific CMV peptide epitopes to enrich CMV-specific T cells. The listed sequencing device is Illumina HiSeq 1500. The public reads were reprocessed in TCRdb via fastp at Q25 and MiXCR, keeping in-frame beta chains. Merged by CDR3 protein, the rows form single entries marked with the most common genes and DNA. This sample lists tens of thousands of distinct CDR3 sequences; around a fifth were detected once. More than 25% of the sample is in the top ten clones. Based on the germline V gene (reference sequence), the CDR1 and CDR2 sequences are DFQATT and SNEGSKA. The CDR3 has 14 amino acids, counting the end cysteine and phenylalanine. Only the CDR3 part of the read is kept: 42 bases, read in frame from the first base. V is pared back by 2 bases and J by 0 bases, with 11 bases lying between the germline termini.

The data are from a study of T cell repertoires in cytomegalovirus infection (dated 2019 in TCRdb). About the study as a whole: Alongside well-studied HLA-B-restricted epitopes, the peptide stimulations were aimed at recently identified HLA-C-restricted CMV epitopes, whose presentation resists viral immunomodulation. Donor HLA type was relevant to the analysis, as public TCR beta signatures indicated carriage of CMV infection together with the matching HLA type.

The investigation overall reported the following: In the ex vivo response, HLA-C-restricted CMV-specific TCR beta clonotypes were dominant, and in two of eight donors the single most frequent clonotype came from this HLA-C-restricted group. In both this cohort and an independent cohort of 350 to 400 donors, the cumulative frequency of public TCR beta family members distinguished carriers of CMV infection plus the relevant HLA type.

This TCR was sampled from a human donor in good health (CMV status not recorded). Some clones in this sample may be carry-over from other donors' samples. Recombination joined TRBV20-1 with TRBJ2-7; too little of a D gene remains to name it. This material consisted of CD8+ T cells from cultured PBMCs, taken from culture after CMV antigen stimulation. In nucleotides, the sequence is TGCAGTGCTAGATACGGAATAACCTCCTACGAGCAGTACTTC. This translates into CSARYGITSYEQYF.